Listed below are T cell receptor beta chains from one sample, sequenced in a study of control samples from healthy donors and cancer patients. Profiling relied on immunoSEQ multiplex PCR, and the TCRdb table lists in-frame clones only, not all of them. The sample includes approximately 90,000 clones, roughly 80% of them seen just once. Sequenced input: blood. These TCRs come from a man aged 25 to 45 in good health. CDR3s include the opening cysteine and the closing phenylalanine or tryptophan. D genes are given only for firm matches. Not all rows give a size; the values are once, few, many and, for expanded clones, a class.

- - TRBJ1-1 TRBV7-8 TGTGCCAGCAGTGGGGGGGGAACTGAAGCTTTCTTT CASSGGGTEAFF
- - TRBJ1-1 TRBV27 TGTGCCAGCAGTTTATCGACGTTTTTAAACACTGAAGCTTTCTTT CASSLSTFLNTEAFF
- - TRBJ1-5 TRBV6-1 TGTGCCAGCAGTGAAGAAACAGGGAGCAATCAGCCCCAGCATTTT CASSEETGSNQPQHF
- - TRBJ1-1 TRBV27 TGTGCCAGCAGCGCCGGACAGTTTGGGGACACTGAAGCTTTCTTT CASSAGQFGDTEAFF
- - TRBJ1-6 TRBV6-5 TGTGCCAGTATGGGGGATTATAATTCACCCCTCCACTTT CASMGDYNSPLHF
- TRBD1 TRBJ1-2 TRBV24-1 TGTGCCACCGGGACAGAATATGGCTACACCTTC CATGTEYGYTF
- - TRBJ1-3 TRBV3-1/TRBV3-2 TGTGCCAGCAGACAACAGGGTTCTGGAAACACCATATATTTT CASRQQGSGNTIYF
- TRBD1 TRBJ1-2 TRBV3-1/TRBV3-2 TGTGCCAGCAGCGTACAGGGGGCTTCAACTAACTATGGCTACACCTTC CASSVQGASTNYGYTF
- - TRBJ1-3 TRBV30 TGTGCCTGGAAAGGCCCTATCCTCTCTGGAAACACCATATATTTT CAWKGPILSGNTIYF
- - TRBJ2-3 TRBV12-3/TRBV12-4 TGTGCCAGCAGTTTCAAGGGTTCAGATACGCAGTATTTT CASSFKGSDTQYF
- - TRBJ1-2 TRBV7-3 TGTGCCAGCAGCTTAAACAGACTAGAGGGCTACACCTTC CASSLNRLEGYTF
- TRBD1 TRBJ2-7 TRBV27 TGTGCCAGCAGTTTAAGGGGACAGGGGTCCGAGCAGTACTTC CASSLRGQGSEQYF
- - TRBJ2-3 TRBV7-9 TGTGCCAGCAGCTTAGATGGAGGGGGTAGCACAGATACGCAGTATTTT CASSLDGGGSTDTQYF
- - TRBJ2-3 TRBV10-1 TGCGCCAGCAGTGAGCAGGGGGGGGTGGCAGATACGCAGTATTTT CASSEQGGVADTQYF
- - TRBJ2-5 TRBV29-1 TGCAGCGTTGCATGGGACCAAGAGACCCAGTACTTC CSVAWDQETQYF
- TRBD2 TRBJ2-3 TRBV27 TGTGCCTCCCGGGGACTAGCGGCCGGTGAAGATACGCAGTATTTT CASRGLAAGEDTQYF
once TRBD2 TRBJ2-2 TRBV7-3 TGTGCCAGCAGCTCCACGCTTAGCGGGGGGGCCGGGGAGCTGTTTTTT CASSSTLSGGAGELFF
- - TRBJ1-2 TRBV4-2 TGTGCCAGCAGCCAAGTTACAGGGAATGGCTACACCTTC CASSQVTGNGYTF
- TRBD1 TRBJ1-1 TRBV20-1 TGCAGTGCTAGTCCTCTGGACAGGACTTTCACTGAAGCTTTCTTT CSASPLDRTFTEAFF
- - TRBJ1-5 TRBV18 TGTGCCAGCTCACCCCAGGGGACGTACGACAATCAGCCCCAGCATTTT CASSPQGTYDNQPQHF
once - TRBJ2-7 TRBV25-1 TGTGCCAGCAGTGGGAAGACTGGAGGATATTACGAGCAGTACTTC CASSGKTGGYYEQYF
- - TRBJ2-7 TRBV6-2/TRBV6-3 TGTGCCAGCAGTTATGATCGGTCCGTAGGCTACGAGCAGTACTTC CASSYDRSVGYEQYF
- - TRBJ2-3 TRBV5-1 TGCGCCAGCAGCCCTTCGGGGAACACAGATACGCAGTATTTT CASSPSGNTDTQYF
- TRBD1 TRBJ1-4 TRBV25-1 TGTGCCAGCAGTAAACAGGGGCGGAATGAAAAACTGTTTTTT CASSKQGRNEKLFF
- - TRBJ2-3 TRBV15 TGTGCCACCAGCCTCCGGGCCTGGGGCACAGATACGCAGTATTTT CATSLRAWGTDTQYF
- TRBD1 TRBJ1-2 TRBV7-2 TGTGCCAGCAGCTTCGACAGGGACTATGGCTACACCTTC CASSFDRDYGYTF
- TRBD1 TRBJ1-1 TRBV5-1 TGCGCCAGCAGCTTGGATGGACAGGGCCGTGGGCAAGCTTTCTTT CASSLDGQGRGQAFF
- - TRBJ2-5 TRBV29-1 TGCAGCGTTGCGAAAGAGACCCAGTACTTC CSVAKETQYF
- - TRBJ1-5 TRBV5-6 TGTGCCAGCAGCTTGGACGGTGGGAGCAATCAGCCCCAGCATTTT CASSLDGGSNQPQHF
once - TRBJ1-3 TRBV12-5 TGTGCTAGTGGTTCTTCCGGACACTCTGGAAACACCATATATTTT CASGSSGHSGNTIYF
- - TRBJ1-5 TRBV28 TGTGCCAGCAGTCCCGGGGGGAGCAGCAATCGGCCCCAGCATTTT CASSPGGSSNRPQHF
- TRBD1 TRBJ1-2 TRBV12-3/TRBV12-4 TGTGCCAGCAGCGACAGGGGAGGCTACACCTTC CASSDRGGYTF
once - TRBJ2-3 TRBV6-4 TGTGCCAGCAGCCCCCGGTTAGCATTCTTCACAGATACGCAGTATTTT CASSPRLAFFTDTQYF
- - TRBJ2-1 TRBV3-1/TRBV3-2 TGTGCCAGCAGCCTTAGAAACAATGAGCAGTTCTTC CASSLRNNEQFF
- - TRBJ1-4 TRBV7-2 TGTGCCAGCAGCTACTCAGGTGCAACTAATGAAAAACTGTTTTTT CASSYSGATNEKLFF